The clone carrying this T cell receptor beta chain was seen a single time. The data derive from a study of blood T cell repertoires in COVID-19. Looking at the study overall: Specimens from acute and convalescent COVID-19 originated in the United States, Italy and Spain.

Sequencing was performed with immunoSEQ multiplex PCR; in TCRdb, only in-frame clones are kept and a portion is missing. The repertoire holds tens of thousands of clones, more than 80% seen once, with 0.65% to 0.9% in the top ten. The TCR comes from a woman at least 80 years old with acute or convalescent COVID-19. The source material was peripheral blood.

Written as DNA, the CDR3 is TGTGCCAGCAGCCTCACCGGGACAGGACAAGCCAAAAACATTCAGTACTTC. Translation: CASSLTGTGQAKNIQYF. The genes are TRBV11-2 and TRBJ2-4, with 8 positions matching TRBD1. The germline gives CDR1 SGHAT, CDR2 FQNNGV. V was clipped by 5 bases and J by 0 bases; unmatched bases: 9. This CDR3 contains 17 residues.